This T cell receptor beta chain was recovered during a study of blood T cell repertoires in COVID-19. Background on the study: Collection of acute and convalescent COVID-19 samples took place in the United States, Italy and Spain. PBMCs, B-cell-depleted T cells, or T cells provided the cDNA or gDNA that made up the material.

The CDR3 runs 16 residues. Trimming shortened V by 3 bases and J by 12 bases, and 21 bases separated the two germline ends. Authors' processing steps: Estimation of nucleated cell counts was performed using reference gene primer amplification. The table came from immunoSEQ multiplex PCR; TCRdb's copy has only in-frame clones and leaves some out. The DNA was the basis for D and trimming; V, J and clone size are from that table. The data contain 250,000 to 350,000 clones, about 90% of them singletons. The receptor comes from a man younger than 35 with active or convalescent COVID-19. The chain carries TRBV23-1 and TRBJ1-6; D may be TRBD1 (6 bases). TRBV23-1 is noted as an ORF with a role that remains uncertain. Sequenced material: peripheral blood. CDR3 amino acids: CASSHFLTGQRLPLHF. The CDR3 DNA is TGCGCCAGCAGTCATTTCCTGACAGGACAGAGATTACCCCTCCACTTT.